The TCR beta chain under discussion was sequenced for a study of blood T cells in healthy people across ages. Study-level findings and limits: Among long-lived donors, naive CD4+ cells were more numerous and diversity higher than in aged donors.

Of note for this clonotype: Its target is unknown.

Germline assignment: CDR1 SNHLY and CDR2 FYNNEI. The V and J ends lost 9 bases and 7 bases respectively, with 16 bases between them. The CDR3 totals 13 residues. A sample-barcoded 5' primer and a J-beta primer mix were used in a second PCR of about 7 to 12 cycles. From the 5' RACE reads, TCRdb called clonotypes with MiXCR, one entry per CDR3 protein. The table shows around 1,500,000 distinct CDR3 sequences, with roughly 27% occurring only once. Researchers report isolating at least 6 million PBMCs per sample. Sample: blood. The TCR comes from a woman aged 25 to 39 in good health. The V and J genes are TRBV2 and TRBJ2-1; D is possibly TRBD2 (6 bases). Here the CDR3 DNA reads TGTGCCAGTTCTAGCGCCCCCCGGAATGAGCAGTTCTTC. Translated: CASSSAPRNEQFF.